The 3 T cell receptor beta chains listed next were all sequenced from one sample in a study of cytomegalovirus exposure and HLA in healthy donors. This PCR relied on a set of 60 Vbeta primers and 13 Jbeta primers. Profiling relied on immunoSEQ multiplex PCR, and the TCRdb table lists in-frame clones only, not all of them. The table lists about 170,000 clones, roughly 80% of them singletons, with under 5% in the top ten. The sample taken for sequencing was PBMCs. These receptor sequences come from a man aged 18 to 35 in good health and CMV-seronegative.

V and J are TRBV4-1 and TRBJ2-1; TRBD2 matches 13 bases. Germline V gene data show CDR1 as MGHRA and CDR2 as YSYEKL. The CDR3 extends over 15 amino acids. J was trimmed by 10 bases and V by 4 bases; bases with no gene match: 7. CDR3 in DNA: TGCGCCAGCAGCCCTCCGGGACTAGCGGGATACGAGCAGTTCTTC. Translation: CASSPPGLAGYEQFF.

Details on this clone: Different DNA sequences within this sample yield the same CDR3. The chain has TRBV27 and TRBJ2-7; TRBD1 might be the D (6 bases). This CDR3 has 13 amino acids. V was pared by 3 bases and J by 5 bases, with 11 bases between. The V gene's germline CDR1 is MNHEY and CDR2 SMNVEV (reference sequence). CDR3 nucleotides: TGTGCCAGCAGTTTGAACAGGGTCGACGAGCAGTACTTC. Translating it yields CASSLNRVDEQYF.

The chain recombines TRBV7-9 with TRBJ2-3; D is uncertain. The CDR3 consists of 14 residues. The germline gives CDR1 SEHNR, CDR2 FQNEAQ (reference sequence). The V gene lost 6 bases and the J gene lost 2 bases, with 12 bases spanning the gap. CDR3 protein: CASSYSGDTDTQYF. The CDR3 DNA reads TGTGCCAGCAGTTACTCTGGAGACACAGATACGCAGTATTTT.